The clone carrying this T cell receptor beta chain was seen a single time. The assay was immunoSEQ multiplex PCR, and TCRdb's table has in-frame clones only and misses some. This table holds fewer than 150,000 clones, approximately 90% found once. The data originate from a study of blood T cell repertoires in COVID-19. V lost 7 bases, J lost 5 bases, and 17 bases lay in between. The CDR3 length is 14 residues. CDR1 is MNHEY and CDR2 is SVGAGI in the germline V gene. The V call is TRBV6-5, the J call TRBJ1-1; D perhaps matches TRBD1 (5 bases). The sequenced sample was peripheral blood. The origin of this receptor is a human donor in a cohort sampled during active COVID-19. In DNA, the CDR3 is TGTGCCAGCATCTCGTTAGGGGAATTAACTGAAGCTTTCTTT. Translating it yields CASISLGELTEAFF.